These T cell receptor beta chains were read from a single sample in a study of patients and donors after allogeneic stem cell transplantation. TCRdb itself ran the RT-PCR reads through MiXCR, one entry per CDR3 protein. The sample shows roughly 960,000 distinct CDR3 sequences, around 17% of them seen only once. Material: blood, either unsorted or a sorted T cell fraction (not recorded which). Receptors were obtained from a human donor who was either an allogeneic HSCT recipient or a stem cell or donor lymphocyte infusion donor (not recorded which). It is not recorded whose cells these are; they may come from a transplant donor. Each CDR3 is given with its conserved first and last residue. A D gene is named only where the DNA matches it firmly. A row's size may be missing; if present it is once, few, many or a size class.

CDR3: CASSFPFSQGGDTDTQYF
DNA: TGTGCCAGCAGCTTTCCGTTTTCCCAGGGGGGTGACACAGATACGCAGTATTTT
size: NA
J: TRBJ2-3
D: NA
V: TRBV11-2

CDR3: CASSPGSVGTEAFF
DNA: TGTGCCAGCTCACCGGGCAGCGTGGGCACTGAAGCTTTCTTT
size: NA
J: TRBJ1-1
D: NA
V: TRBV18

CDR3: CASSLLGTGAYEKLFF
DNA: TGTGCCAGCAGCTTACTGGGGACAGGGGCTTATGAAAAACTGTTTTTT
size: NA
J: TRBJ1-4
D: TRBD1
V: TRBV7-9

CDR3: CASRDWTVKNYGYTF
DNA: TGTGCCAGCAGGGACTGGACAGTGAAAAACTATGGCTACACCTTC
size: NA
J: TRBJ1-2
D: NA
V: TRBV6-1

CDR3: CASSLGRGGYNEQFF
DNA: TGTGCCAGCAGCTTAGGACGGGGGGGATACAATGAGCAGTTCTTC
size: few
J: TRBJ2-1
D: TRBD2
V: TRBV7-2

CDR3: CASSQGGDAAYEQYF
DNA: TGTGCCAGCAGCCAAGGCGGGGACGCTGCCTACGAGCAGTACTTC
size: NA
J: TRBJ2-7
D: NA
V: TRBV4-2

CDR3: CAISENRPNTGELFF
DNA: TGTGCCATCAGTGAGAACCGTCCGAACACCGGGGAGCTGTTTTTT
size: NA
J: TRBJ2-2
D: NA
V: TRBV10-3

CDR3: CSAREGASNQPQHF
DNA: TGCAGTGCTAGAGAAGGGGCGTCTAATCAGCCCCAGCATTTT
size: few
J: TRBJ1-5
D: NA
V: TRBV20-1

CDR3: CATSDALTPSTDTQYF
DNA: TGTGCCACCAGTGACGCACTGACACCAAGCACAGATACGCAGTATTTT
size: few
J: TRBJ2-3
D: NA
V: TRBV24-1

CDR3: CSARAPTGAEAFF
DNA: TGCAGTGCTAGAGCGCCGACAGGGGCCGAAGCTTTCTTT
size: NA
J: TRBJ1-1
D: TRBD1
V: TRBV20-1

CDR3: CASSIGLAGDYNEQFF
DNA: TGTGCCAGTAGTATCGGACTAGCGGGGGACTACAATGAGCAGTTCTTC
size: NA
J: TRBJ2-1
D: TRBD2
V: TRBV19

CDR3: CASSQDQGKKGTEAFF
DNA: TGTGCCAGCAGCCAAGATCAAGGGAAAAAGGGGACTGAAGCTTTCTTT
size: many
J: TRBJ1-1
D: NA
V: TRBV4-2

CDR3: CAISEEDRGGYEQYF
DNA: TGTGCCATCAGCGAGGAGGACCGCGGGGGCTACGAGCAGTACTTC
size: many
J: TRBJ2-7
D: TRBD2
V: TRBV10-3

CDR3: CASTRDGYKSTEAFF
DNA: TGTGCCAGCACCAGGGACGGCTATAAGAGCACTGAAGCTTTCTTT
size: many
J: TRBJ1-1
D: NA
V: TRBV12-3/TRBV12-4

CDR3: CASARGNGELFF
DNA: TGTGCCAGTGCAAGGGGCAACGGGGAGCTGTTTTTT
size: NA
J: TRBJ2-2
D: NA
V: TRBV9

CDR3: CASSLAGLLDYGYTF
DNA: TGTGCCAGCAGCTTAGCAGGTCTCTTGGACTATGGCTACACCTTC
size: NA
J: TRBJ1-2
D: NA
V: TRBV7-9

CDR3: CASSQDGTSSDTQYF
DNA: TGTGCCAGCAGCCAAGACGGGACTAGCTCGGATACGCAGTATTTT
size: NA
J: TRBJ2-3
D: TRBD2
V: TRBV4-2

CDR3: CASRLQGPRGNTIYF
DNA: TGTGCCAGCAGACTACAGGGACCTCGTGGAAACACCATATATTTT
size: few
J: TRBJ1-3
D: NA
V: TRBV6-1

CDR3: CASTPPYGNTIYF
DNA: TGTGCCAGCACCCCTCCATACGGAAACACCATATATTTT
size: NA
J: TRBJ1-3
D: NA
V: TRBV12-3/TRBV12-4

CDR3: CAISEASVYEQYF
DNA: TGTGCCATCAGCGAGGCTAGCGTCTACGAGCAGTACTTC
size: NA
J: TRBJ2-7
D: NA
V: TRBV10-3

CDR3: CASSGLATKQYF
DNA: TGTGCCAGCAGTGGCTTGGCAACGAAGCAGTACTTC
size: NA
J: TRBJ2-7
D: NA
V: TRBV2

CDR3: CASSLKGVALSYGYTF
DNA: TGTGCCAGCAGTTTGAAAGGGGTCGCCCTCTCCTATGGCTACACCTTC
size: few
J: TRBJ1-2
D: NA
V: TRBV12-3/TRBV12-4

CDR3: CATSDPGRANYGYTF
DNA: TGTGCCACCAGTGACCCCGGAAGAGCTAACTATGGCTACACCTTC
size: NA
J: TRBJ1-2
D: NA
V: TRBV24-1

CDR3: CASTNSGELFF
DNA: TGTGCCAGCACCAATTCCGGGGAGCTGTTTTTT
size: many
J: TRBJ2-2
D: NA
V: TRBV12-3/TRBV12-4

CDR3: CAITRNTEAFF
DNA: TGTGCCATTACGCGGAACACTGAAGCTTTCTTT
size: NA
J: TRBJ1-1
D: NA
V: TRBV19

CDR3: CASSVRLAGGPSTDTQYF
DNA: TGTGCCAGCAGCGTACGGCTAGCGGGGGGGCCAAGCACAGATACGCAGTATTTT
size: NA
J: TRBJ2-3
D: TRBD2
V: TRBV9

CDR3: CASSLVAPGNEQFF
DNA: TGCGCCAGCAGCCTGGTGGCCCCCGGCAATGAGCAGTTCTTC
size: NA
J: TRBJ2-1
D: NA
V: TRBV7-2

CDR3: CASSSPRLAGVINEQYF
DNA: TGTGCCAGCAGCTCCCCACGACTAGCGGGAGTGATAAACGAGCAGTACTTC
size: NA
J: TRBJ2-7
D: TRBD2
V: TRBV13

CDR3: CSVVRGNEQYF
DNA: TGCAGCGTTGTCAGGGGAAACGAGCAGTACTTC
size: NA
J: TRBJ2-7
D: NA
V: TRBV29-1